This TCR beta chain was identified during a study of T cells in Graves' hyperthyroidism and ophthalmopathy. Overall study: Peripheral blood specimens were obtained at initial diagnosis, prior to any treatment.

This CDR3 has 15 residues. Germline-derived CDR1 and CDR2 are LNHDA and SQIVND (reference sequence). With V trimmed by 6 bases and J by 0 bases, 5 bases remained unmatched. Template material for amplifying TCR beta CDR3 regions consisted of RNA transcripts. With the HTBI primer set, the TCR CDR3 went through a first round of RT-PCR. From the multiplex PCR reads, TCRdb called clonotypes with MiXCR, one entry per CDR3 protein. The sample lists more than 500,000 distinct CDR3 sequences; 14% to 15% were seen once. Many counts were recorded for this clonotype. The sequence derives from a woman aged 40 to 49 with Graves' ophthalmopathy. V gene TRBV19 combines with J gene TRBJ2-7, with 10 bases lining up with TRBD1. What was sequenced was blood. The CDR3 region is CASRQDRGSSYEQYF. The CDR3 bases are TGTGCCAGTAGACAGGACAGGGGGAGCTCCTACGAGCAGTACTTC. Supplemented by reference TRBV19 and TRBJ2-7, the full variable domain reads DGGITQSPKYLFRKEGQNVTLSCEQNLNHDAMYWYRQDPGQGLRLIYYSQIVNDFQKGDIAEGYSVSREKKESFPLTVTSAQKNPTAFYLCASRQDRGSSYEQYFGPGTRLTVT.